The 20 T cell receptor beta chains listed next were all sequenced from one sample in a study of T cell clonality in common variable immunodeficiency. Sequenced by immunoSEQ multiplex PCR; TCRdb stores in-frame clones only, minus some. This repertoire lists 30,000 to 35,000 clones without singletons; 4.5% sits in the top ten. The sequencing sample was made of peripheral blood mononuclear cells. These receptor sequences come from a person aged 18-70 years in good health.

This clone was counted at least ten times. Sequencing ends 3 residues short of the CDR3 end; the germline J gene provides the rest. The chain combines TRBV5-1 with TRBJ1-1; D is perhaps TRBD1 (6 bases). V gave up 2 bases and J gave up 3 bases, with 14 bases separating them. Germline lookup yields CDR1 SGHRS and CDR2 YFSETQ. This CDR3 comprises 15 residues. CDR3 DNA, as far as it was read: TGCGCCAGCAGCTTTCGGTCAGGGGTGGACACTGAA. Protein: CASSFRSGVDTE. In full, the CDR3 is CASSFRSGVDTEAFF.

This clone has ten or more counts. The CDR3 end falls 3 residues outside the read, so it is completed with the germline J gene. J is TRBJ1-6 and V is TRBV30, with D perhaps matching TRBD1 (6 bases). Germline V gene sequence: CDR1 GTSNPN, CDR2 SVGIG (reference sequence). V was pared by 3 bases and J by 8 bases, with 11 bases between. The CDR3 contains 13 residues. This CDR3 is CAWSPDSDSPLHF. The CDR3 DNA, read in part, is TGTGCCTGGAGCCCGGACAGCGATTCACCC. Drawing the rest from reference TRBV30 and TRBJ1-6, the complete variable domain is SQTIHQWPATLVQPVGSPLSLECTVEGTSNPNLYWYRQAAGRGLQLLFYSVGIGQISSEVPQNLSASRPQDRQFILSSKKLLLSDSGFYLCAWSPDSDSPLHFGNGTRLTVT.

Concerning this clone: The read ends 3 residues shy of where the CDR3 ends; the end is completed using the germline J gene. J is TRBJ2-3 and V is TRBV7-9; D perhaps matches TRBD1 (6 bases). The length of the CDR3 is 14 residues. The V gene's germline CDR1 is SEHNR and CDR2 FQNEAQ (reference sequence). CDR3 loop: CASSLVPGQETQYF. CDR3 bases read: TGTGCCAGCAGCTTAGTACCGGGACAAGAGACG.

This clone was detected only a few times. Given a far larger clone just one base away, this is likely a sequencing read error. Partial CDR3 DNA: TGTGCCAGCAGTGGGACTAGCGGGAGCTCAGATACG. It is translated as CASSGTSGSSDT. The complete CDR3 protein is CASSGTSGSSDTQYF. The chain couples TRBV6-1 to TRBJ2-3; 13 positions agree with TRBD2. The sequence runs out 3 residues before the end of the CDR3; the remainder is reconstructed from the germline J gene. This CDR3 comprises 15 residues. V was clipped by 4 bases and J by 4 bases; unmatched bases: 2. Germline V lookup: CDR1 MNHNS, CDR2 SASEGT.

In this sample, this clone turned up a few times. The read ends 3 residues shy of where the CDR3 ends; the end is completed using the germline J gene. The chain recombines TRBV5-1 with TRBJ2-7; TRBD2 aligns across 13 bases. Germline CDR1 and CDR2: SGHRS and YFSETQ. Trimming took 2 bases from V and 2 from J; bases not matched to a gene: 1. The CDR3 is 15 residues long. The CDR3 DNA, read in part, is TGCGCCAGCAGCTTAGGGACTAGCGGGGCCTACGAG. Its translation: CASSLGTSGAYE. The full-length CDR3 reads as CASSLGTSGAYEQYF.

This clone was seen many times. From the germline J gene comes the end of the CDR3, since the read stops 3 residues before it. The V gene is TRBV3-1 (or the pseudogene TRBV3-2), the J gene TRBJ1-3; 7 nucleotides line up with TRBD1. Losses at the gene ends were 4 bases for V and 4 bases for J; bases not matched to a gene: 4. CDR3 size: 14 residues. CDR1 LGHDT and CDR2 YNNKEL come from the germline V gene (reference sequence). Incomplete CDR3 DNA: TGTGCCAGCAGCCCTCGGGACAGAGGAAACACC. Its protein product is CASSPRDRGNT. The entire CDR3 protein is CASSPRDRGNTIYF.

There are many counts of this clone. The CDR3 extends 3 residues past the end of the read, so its final part is completed from the germline J gene. The rearrangement joins TRBV2 to TRBJ1-4; D not certain. Trimming left V 6 bases short and J 8 bases short, with 13 bases between. Germline assignment: CDR1 SNHLY and CDR2 FYNNEI. The CDR3 has 13 residues. Incomplete CDR3 DNA: TGTGCCAGCAGACCCGACGTAGGGGAAAAA. It translates to CASRPDVGEK. Given in full, the CDR3 is CASRPDVGEKLFF.

About this clone itself: The read halts 3 residues ahead of the CDR3 end, with the missing end drawn from the germline J gene. This rearrangement joins TRBV5-1 to TRBJ2-1, with 10 bases matching TRBD2. J gave up 2 bases and V 4 bases, and 12 bases lay outside the gene matches. The CDR3 consists of 18 residues. The V gene's germline CDR1 is SGHRS and CDR2 YFSETQ. Partial CDR3 DNA: TGCGCCAGCAGCCCACCCCCTAGCGGGAGAAGGGCCTACAATGAG. It specifies CASSPPPSGRRAYNE. The CDR3 as a whole reads CASSPPPSGRRAYNEQFF.

This clone was counted many times. The sequenced part of the CDR3 DNA is TGTGCCAGCAGCTTGTCCGGGACTAGCAACAATGAG. Translated, it gives CASSLSGTSNNE. The complete CDR3 protein is CASSLSGTSNNEQFF. This chain joins TRBV7-9 and TRBJ2-1; 9 bases match TRBD2. The read ends 3 residues early relative to the CDR3; the germline J gene fills the gap. CDR3 length equals 15 residues. The germline CDR1 and CDR2 sequences are SEHNR and FQNEAQ (reference sequence). The ends lost 3 bases at V and 5 bases at J; junction bases unmatched: 5.

This clone was picked up many times. Sequencing ends 3 residues short of the CDR3 end; the germline J gene provides the rest. This chain uses TRBV7-3 with TRBJ1-5; D is possibly TRBD1 (6 bases). The CDR3 sequence is 15 residues long. Trimming removed 3 bases at V and 3 bases at J, with 12 bases between. CDR1 and CDR2 (germline): SGHTA, FQGTGA. Partial CDR3 DNA: TGTGCCAGCAGCTTGGTAGGGGGAGACAATCAGCCC. Its protein product is CASSLVGGDNQP. The full CDR3 protein reads CASSLVGGDNQPQHF. Full variable domain (missing parts from reference TRBV7-3 and TRBJ1-5): GAGVSQTPSNKVTEKGKYVELRCDPISGHTALYWYRQSLGQGPEFLIYFQGTGAADDSGLPNDRFFAVRPEGSVSTLKIQRTERGDSAVYLCASSLVGGDNQPQHFGDGTRLSIL.

This clone has a count of ten or more. The CDR3 end lies 3 residues beyond the end of the read and is filled in from the germline J gene. The chain links TRBV5-6 to TRBJ2-2, with D unclear. CDR1 and CDR2 (germline): SGHDT, YYEEEE. CDR3 length: 12 amino acids. The V gene lost 1 base and the J gene lost 6 bases, with 4 bases spanning the gap. The CDR3 loop reads CASSLFAGELFF. CDR3 bases read: TGTGCCAGCAGCTTGTTCGCCGGGGAG.

Regarding this clone: The observed sequence ends 3 residues before the CDR3 terminus, with the missing tail filled in from the germline J gene. The genes are TRBV7-8 and TRBJ1-1; tentative D call: TRBD1 (5 bases). The germline V gene encodes CDR1 SGHVS and CDR2 FQNEAQ. The CDR3 length is 15 residues. Trimming stripped 2 bases from V and 0 bases from J, with 10 bases between. CDR3 residues: CASSLRGTVNTEAFF. The CDR3 bases that were read are TGTGCCAGCAGCTTACGGGGGACGGTGAACACTGAA.

This clone was recorded many times. The read terminates 3 residues before the CDR3 end, so the remaining end is supplied by the germline J gene. The chain couples TRBV15 to TRBJ1-1, with D possibly being TRBD1 (5 bases). There are 14 residues in the CDR3. Germline lookup yields CDR1 LNHNV and CDR2 YYDKDF (reference sequence). The sequenced part of the CDR3 DNA is TGTGCCACCAGCAGAGGAGGGGCAGAACTTCAA. Its protein is CATSRGGAELQ. The entire CDR3 is CATSRGGAELQAFF.

This clone was seen only a few times. The sequenced fragment ends 3 residues before the CDR3 boundary, so the rest is inferred from the germline J gene. The V gene is TRBV20-1, the J gene TRBJ1-1; D gene unclear. V was pared by 0 bases and J by 7 bases, with 18 bases between. Germline CDR1 reads DFQATT; CDR2 reads SNEGSKA (reference sequence). This CDR3 has 15 residues. The CDR3 DNA, read in part, is TGCAGTGCTAGAGATGGAATGATCCGGGGATATGAA. Amino acid sequence: CSARDGMIRGYE. The whole CDR3 region reads CSARDGMIRGYEAFF.

This clone was seen at least ten times. The read halts 3 residues ahead of the CDR3 end, with the missing end drawn from the germline J gene. This chain connects TRBV29-1 to TRBJ1-1, with D possibly being TRBD1 (5 bases). Trimming took off 6 bases at V and 1 base at J, with 12 bases between the two ends. The CDR3 length is 13 residues. CDR1 is SQVTM, CDR2 ANQGSEA, per germline. The CDR3 reads CSVRLTENTEAFF. The covered CDR3 bases are TGCAGCGTGAGACTGACAGAGAACACTGAA.

As to this clone: The read finishes 3 residues shy of the CDR3 end, and the germline J gene is used to complete it. The V gene is TRBV5-1, the J gene TRBJ2-1; 10 positions match TRBD2. The V and J ends lost 5 bases and 7 bases, in that order; junction bases with no gene match: 9. The CDR3 runs 15 residues. Per the germline V gene, CDR1 is SGHRS and CDR2 is YFSETQ. This CDR3 reads CASRQRLAGVNEQFF. Partial CDR3 DNA: TGCGCCAGCAGGCAGCGGCTAGCGGGAGTTAATGAG.

This clone was observed a handful of times. Read sequence stops 3 residues before the CDR3 end, and the germline J gene provides the missing end. The chain has TRBV2 and TRBJ1-1; 7 bases are a match to TRBD1. The CDR3 sequence is 14 residues long. Germline V lookup: CDR1 SNHLY, CDR2 FYNNEI. CDR3 in amino acids: CASSGLTGVDRAFF. The part of the CDR3 DNA that was read is TGTGCCAGCAGTGGTCTAACAGGGGTTGATCGA.

This clone was counted at least ten times. The read is 3 residues too short to cover the CDR3 end, so that end is filled in from the germline J gene. This rearrangement joins TRBV19 to TRBJ1-1, with D hard to call. CDR3 length equals 14 residues. Trimming shortened V by 5 bases and J by 6 bases, and 16 bases separated the two germline ends. Germline V gene data show CDR1 as LNHDA and CDR2 as SQIVND (reference sequence). The sequenced part of the CDR3 DNA is TGTGCCAGTAGTCCAGCGATAAGGATCGCTGAA. Its protein is CASSPAIRIAE. The full CDR3 protein reads CASSPAIRIAEAFF.

At least ten counts were recorded for this clone. Coverage ceases 3 residues before the CDR3 finishes, and the germline J gene fills in the end. The chain combines TRBV18 with TRBJ2-1; D perhaps matches TRBD2 (6 bases). The CDR3 covers 17 residues. Trimming shortened V by 2 bases and J by 2 bases, and 16 bases separated the two germline ends. The germline V gene encodes CDR1 KGHSH and CDR2 LQKENI. CDR3 sequence: CASSPKSSAGTYNEQFF. CDR3 DNA, as far as it was read: TGTGCCAGCTCACCAAAATCTAGTGCGGGAACCTACAATGAG. Full variable domain (rest looked up from reference TRBV18 and TRBJ2-1): NAGVMQNPRHLVRRRGQEARLRCSPMKGHSHVYWYRQLPEEGLKFMVYLQKENIIDESGMPKERFSAEFPKEGPSILRIQQVVRGDSAAYFCASSPKSSAGTYNEQFFGPGTRLTVL.

This clone was counted ten times or more. The CDR3 is cut off 3 residues early in the read; its end comes from the germline J gene. The rearrangement links TRBV29-1 to TRBJ1-5; 12 positions agree with TRBD1. With V trimmed by 1 base and J by 7 bases, 2 bases remained unmatched. The germline V gene encodes CDR1 SQVTM and CDR2 ANQGSEA. This CDR3 has 14 residues. The sequenced CDR3 bases are TGCAGCGTTGAAGTAGGGACAGGGGGCCAGCCC. It specifies CSVEVGTGGQP. The CDR3 reads in full as CSVEVGTGGQPQHF.